This TCR beta chain is drawn from a study of regulatory T cells in long-lasting Graves disease. Looking at the study overall: By definition, persistent Graves' disease involved antithyroid drugs for over 5 years alongside positive TSH receptor antibodies.

Turning to this clonotype: The target antigen is unknown.

CDR1 MDHEN and CDR2 SYDVKM come from the germline V gene. The CDR3 loop spans 15 amino acids. With V trimmed by 7 bases and J by 8 bases, 12 bases remained unmatched. The time point is: persistent/refractory GD, antithyroid drugs over 5 years with positive TRAb. RNA extracted from PBMCs served as the sequencing template. The authors built TCR beta libraries using iRepertoire HTBI primers and Arm-PCR of CDR3 regions. One entry per CDR3 protein results from TCRdb running MiXCR on the multiplex PCR reads. The sample lists approximately 360,000 distinct CDR3 sequences, about 23% seen once, with around 30% in the top ten. Study-level findings and limits: Exclusively peripheral blood, rather than thyroid tissue, was studied. Whereas about a thousand public clonotypes were shared by new patients, persistent patients shared more, at around 2,700.

The clonotype was recovered from a woman in her 40s with Graves disease. Sequencing used peripheral blood mononuclear cells (PBMCs), obtained when the disease was refractory, from a patient treated with antithyroid drugs. The V gene is TRBV28, the J gene TRBJ2-1; 9 bases match TRBD2. The CDR3 here is CASIAGGPSIYEQFF. CDR3 sequence (DNA): TGTGCCAGCATTGCGGGAGGGCCAAGTATATATGAGCAGTTCTTC.